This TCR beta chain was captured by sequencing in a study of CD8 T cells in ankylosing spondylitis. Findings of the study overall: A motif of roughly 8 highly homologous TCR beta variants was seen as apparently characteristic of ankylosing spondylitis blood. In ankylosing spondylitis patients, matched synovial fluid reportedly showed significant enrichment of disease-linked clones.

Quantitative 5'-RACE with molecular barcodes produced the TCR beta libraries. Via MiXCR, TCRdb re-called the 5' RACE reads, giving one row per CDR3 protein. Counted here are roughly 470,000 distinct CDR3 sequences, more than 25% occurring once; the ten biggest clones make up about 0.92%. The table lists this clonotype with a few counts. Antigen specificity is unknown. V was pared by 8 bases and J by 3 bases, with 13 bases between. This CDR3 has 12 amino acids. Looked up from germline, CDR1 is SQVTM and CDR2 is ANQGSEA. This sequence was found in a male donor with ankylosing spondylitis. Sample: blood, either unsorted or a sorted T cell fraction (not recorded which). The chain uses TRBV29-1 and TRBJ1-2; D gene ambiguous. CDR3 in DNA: TGCAGCTTGAGGGCTGGGGACTATGGCTACACCTTC. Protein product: CSLRAGDYGYTF.